The T cell receptor beta chain described here comes from a study of blood T cells in healthy people across ages. Study observations and caveats: Donors of long life had a larger count of naive CD4+ cells and greater diversity than aged donors. Per million T cells, the diversity of TCR beta decreased roughly linearly as age advanced.

Comment on this clonotype: Its specificity is not known.

Alongside a J-beta primer mix, a sample-barcoded 5' primer served in a second PCR lasting about 7 to 12 cycles. TCRdb ran MiXCR on the 5' RACE reads and lists one entry per CDR3 protein. The data contain more than 500,000 distinct CDR3 sequences, approximately 30% of them singletons. Around 9.5 milliliters of peripheral blood were drawn from each donor. The V and J ends lost 5 bases and 8 bases respectively, with 12 bases between them. Germline V lookup: CDR1 SQVTM, CDR2 ANQGSEA. This CDR3 has 12 residues. This TCR was sampled from a woman in her 70s in good health. The J gene is TRBJ1-4, the V gene TRBV29-1; D unresolved. The specimen sequenced was blood. CDR3 sequence (DNA): TGCAGCGTTTCAAGTGTGGGCGAAAAACTGTTTTTT. Protein product: CSVSSVGEKLFF.